Sequencing of this T cell receptor (beta chain) was carried out in a study of T cells after yellow fever vaccination. This clonotype has ten or more counts. Generation of TCR cDNA used 5'RACE template switching (which added a universal primer site and UMIs). Via MiXCR, TCRdb re-called the 5' RACE reads, giving one row per CDR3 protein. The data contain 45,000 to 65,000 distinct CDR3 sequences, less than 8% of them singletons. Germline-derived CDR1 and CDR2 are PRHDT and FYEKMQ (reference sequence). The V gene end was trimmed by 5 bases and the J gene end by 6 bases; junction bases not matched to a gene: 8. This CDR3 region has 15 residues.

J is TRBJ1-1 and V is TRBV13, with 11 bases identical to TRBD1. This sample comprised CD8+ T cells not binding an NS4B(214-222) dextramer, sorted from PBMCs, obtained roughly seven weeks after the first yellow fever vaccination. This clonotype was obtained from a man in his late teens or twenties who received the YFV17D yellow fever vaccine. The CDR3 coding sequence is TGTGCCAGCAGCCCGCCGGGACAGGGGGTGGCTGAAGCTTTCTTT. It translates to CASSPPGQGVAEAFF.